Following are 8 T cell receptor beta chains from one sample sequenced in a study of OX40 agonist ivuxolimab in advanced cancers. Using immunoSEQ multiplex PCR, the repertoire was profiled, and TCRdb retains in-frame clones only, with some absent. This sample has about 19,000 clones, with about 88% found just once. This material consisted of CD4+ or CD8+ T cells sorted from blood, taken in a trial of the OX40 agonist ivuxolimab. The receptor source for this set is an adult with an advanced solid tumor such as melanoma, head and neck, liver or kidney cancer.

This clone has a single count. The chain has TRBV19 and TRBJ2-5, with D possibly being TRBD1 (5 bases). This CDR3 spans 12 amino acids. Looked up from germline, CDR1 is LNHDA and CDR2 is SQIVND (reference sequence). Trimming left V 3 bases short and J 5 bases short, with 7 bases between. For the CDR3, the DNA is TGTGCCAGTAGTATTAGGGGTGAGACCCAGTACTTC. Amino acids: CASSIRGETQYF.

V gene TRBV4-1 combines with J gene TRBJ1-6; a weak D match, TRBD1 (6 bases). CDR1 MGHRA and CDR2 YSYEKL come from the germline V gene. Trimming pared 3 bases from V and 0 bases from J, leaving 9 bases between. This CDR3 spans 16 amino acids. The CDR3 sequence is CASSQGHRSYNSPLHF. CDR3 coding DNA: TGCGCCAGCAGCCAGGGACACCGCTCCTATAATTCACCCCTCCACTTT.

The chain links TRBV11-1 to TRBJ2-7, with D uncertain. This CDR3 is 13 amino acids long. Looked up from germline, CDR1 is SGHAT and CDR2 is FQDESV (reference sequence). The germline V and J ends were trimmed by 3 bases and 0 bases, with 6 bases remaining between them. CDR3 sequence: CASSLASSYEQYF. CDR3 sequence (DNA): TGTGCCAGCAGCTTGGCGAGCTCCTACGAGCAGTACTTC.

This rearrangement joins TRBV18 to TRBJ2-5; either TRBD1 or TRBD2 may supply D (5 bases each). CDR3 size: 16 residues. Trimming cost V 1 base and J 4 bases, with 16 bases left between them. Per germline, CDR1 KGHSH and CDR2 LQKENI. In DNA, the CDR3 is TGTGCCAGCTCACCACTCTCCGGGGCCCGTGGAGAGACCCAGTACTTC. Its protein product is CASSPLSGARGETQYF. The entire variable domain, with the rest obtained from reference TRBV18 and TRBJ2-5, is as follows: NAGVMQNPRHLVRRRGQEARLRCSPMKGHSHVYWYRQLPEEGLKFMVYLQKENIIDESGMPKERFSAEFPKEGPSILRIQQVVRGDSAAYFCASSPLSGARGETQYFGPGTRLLVL.

For the CDR3, the DNA is TGTGCCAGCAGCCTTACTCTGGTAGTGGACTCTGCCTTCTACGAGCAGTACTTC. Translated: CASSLTLVVDSAFYEQYF. The V and J genes are TRBV11-2 and TRBJ2-7, with D tentatively TRBD2 (5 bases). Between the trimmed V and J ends, which lost 5 bases and 3 bases, there was a span of 26 bases. Germline-derived CDR1 and CDR2 are SGHAT and FQNNGV. The CDR3 spans 18 residues.

V is TRBV19 and J is TRBJ2-1; D unresolved. The CDR3 length is 15 residues. The V end was cut by 1 base, the J end by 0 bases, with 7 bases between. Germline V gene sequence: CDR1 LNHDA, CDR2 SQIVND (reference sequence). This CDR3 is CASSIGPISYNEQFF. CDR3 bases: TGTGCCAGTAGTATAGGCCCGATCTCCTACAATGAGCAGTTCTTC.

Comments on this clone: At one of its ends the junction is not consistent with the germline gene, which may arise from a read error. The chain joins TRBV19 to TRBJ2-5; D not certain. The germline V gene encodes CDR1 LNHDA and CDR2 SQIVND (reference sequence). The CDR3 has 12 amino acids. CDR3 nucleotide sequence: TGTGCCAGTAGTTTAGATAGAGAGACCCAGTACTTC. This sequence encodes CASSLDRETQYF.

The chain employs TRBV7-2 and TRBJ2-7, with 12 nucleotides matching TRBD2. The CDR3 has 14 amino acids. Germline assignment: CDR1 SGHTA and CDR2 FQGNSA. Germline trimming cut 6 bases from V and 2 bases from J; bases unmatched to any gene: 2. The CDR3: CASSWTSGTYEQYF. The CDR3 DNA is TGTGCCAGCAGTTGGACTAGCGGGACCTACGAGCAGTACTTC.